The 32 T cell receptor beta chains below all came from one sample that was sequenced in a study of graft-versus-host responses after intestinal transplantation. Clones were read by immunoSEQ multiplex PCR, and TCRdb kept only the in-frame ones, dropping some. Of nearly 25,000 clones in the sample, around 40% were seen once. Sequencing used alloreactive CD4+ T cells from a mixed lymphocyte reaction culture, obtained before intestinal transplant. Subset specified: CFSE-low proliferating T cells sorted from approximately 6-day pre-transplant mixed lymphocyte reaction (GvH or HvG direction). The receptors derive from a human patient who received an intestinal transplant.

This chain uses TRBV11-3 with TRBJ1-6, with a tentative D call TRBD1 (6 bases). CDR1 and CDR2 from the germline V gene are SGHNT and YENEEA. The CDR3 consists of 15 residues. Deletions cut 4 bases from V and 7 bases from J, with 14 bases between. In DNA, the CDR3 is TGTGCCAGCAGCTCGTCGTCAAGGGGGAATTCACCCCTCCACTTT. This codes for CASSSSSRGNSPLHF.

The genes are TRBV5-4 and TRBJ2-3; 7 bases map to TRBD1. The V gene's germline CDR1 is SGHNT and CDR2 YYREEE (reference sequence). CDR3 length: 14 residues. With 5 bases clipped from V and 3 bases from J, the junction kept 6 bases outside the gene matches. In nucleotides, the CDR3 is TGTGCCAGCAGAAGGGACAGCAGTACAGATACGCAGTATTTT. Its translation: CASRRDSSTDTQYF.

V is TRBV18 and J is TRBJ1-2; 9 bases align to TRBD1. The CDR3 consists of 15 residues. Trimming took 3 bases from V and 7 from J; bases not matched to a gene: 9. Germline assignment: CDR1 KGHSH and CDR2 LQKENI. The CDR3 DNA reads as TGTGCCAGCTCACCCCGGGCGGACAGGGGCTCTGGCTACACCTTC. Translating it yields CASSPRADRGSGYTF.

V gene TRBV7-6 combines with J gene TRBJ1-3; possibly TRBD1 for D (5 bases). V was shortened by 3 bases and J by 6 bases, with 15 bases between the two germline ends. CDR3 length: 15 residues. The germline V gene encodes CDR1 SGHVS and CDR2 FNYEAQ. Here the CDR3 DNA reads TGTGCCAGCAGCTTTTTCGGCAGGGTGGAAAACACCATATATTTT. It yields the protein CASSFFGRVENTIYF.

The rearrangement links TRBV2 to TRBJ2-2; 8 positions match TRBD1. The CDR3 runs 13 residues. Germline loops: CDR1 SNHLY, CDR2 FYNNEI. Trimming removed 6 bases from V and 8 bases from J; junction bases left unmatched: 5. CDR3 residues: CASRRTGRGELFF. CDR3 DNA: TGTGCCAGCAGAAGGACAGGGAGAGGGGAGCTGTTTTTT.

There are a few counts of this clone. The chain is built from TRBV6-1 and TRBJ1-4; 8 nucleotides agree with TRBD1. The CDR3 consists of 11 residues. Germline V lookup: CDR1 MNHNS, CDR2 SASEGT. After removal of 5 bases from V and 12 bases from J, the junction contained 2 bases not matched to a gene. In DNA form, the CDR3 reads TGTGCCAGCAGTATACAGGGGGAACTGTTTTTT. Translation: CASSIQGELFF.

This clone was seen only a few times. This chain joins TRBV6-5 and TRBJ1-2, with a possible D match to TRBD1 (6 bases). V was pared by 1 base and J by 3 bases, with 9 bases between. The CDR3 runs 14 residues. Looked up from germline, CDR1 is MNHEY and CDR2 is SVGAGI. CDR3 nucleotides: TGTGCCAGCAGTTACTATGGGACACACTATGGCTACACCTTC. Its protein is CASSYYGTHYGYTF.

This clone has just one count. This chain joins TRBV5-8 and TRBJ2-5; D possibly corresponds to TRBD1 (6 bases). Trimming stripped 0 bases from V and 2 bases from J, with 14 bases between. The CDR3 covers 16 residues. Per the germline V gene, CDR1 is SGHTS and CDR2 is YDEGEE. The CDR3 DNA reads TGTGCCAGCAGCTTGGGAATTAGGGGGAAGCAAGAGACCCAGTACTTC. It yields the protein CASSLGIRGKQETQYF. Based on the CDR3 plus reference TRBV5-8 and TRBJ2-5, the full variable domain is EAGVTQSPTHLIKTRGQQATLRCSPISGHTSVYWYQQALGLGLQFLLWYDEGEERNRGNFPPRFSGRQFPNYSSELNVNALELEDSALYLCASSLGIRGKQETQYFGPGTRLLVL.

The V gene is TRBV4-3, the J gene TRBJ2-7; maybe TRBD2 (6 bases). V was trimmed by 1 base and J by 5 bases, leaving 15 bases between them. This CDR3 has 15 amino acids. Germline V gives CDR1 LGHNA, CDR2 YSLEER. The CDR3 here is CASSQVFGTWNEQYF. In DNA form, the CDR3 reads TGCGCCAGCAGCCAAGTATTCGGGACTTGGAACGAGCAGTACTTC.

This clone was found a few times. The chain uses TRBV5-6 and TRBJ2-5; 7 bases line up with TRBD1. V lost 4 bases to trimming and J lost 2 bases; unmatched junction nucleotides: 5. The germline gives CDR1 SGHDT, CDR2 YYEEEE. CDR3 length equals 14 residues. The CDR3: CASSRQGAQETQYF. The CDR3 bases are TGTGCCAGCAGCCGACAGGGTGCTCAAGAGACCCAGTACTTC.

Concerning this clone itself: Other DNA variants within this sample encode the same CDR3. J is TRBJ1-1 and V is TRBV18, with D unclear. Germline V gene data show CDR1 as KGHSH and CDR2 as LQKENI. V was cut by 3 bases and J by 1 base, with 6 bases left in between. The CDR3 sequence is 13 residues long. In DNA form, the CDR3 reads TGTGCCAGCTCACCGGGCAGGAACACTGAAGCTTTCTTT. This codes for CASSPGRNTEAFF.

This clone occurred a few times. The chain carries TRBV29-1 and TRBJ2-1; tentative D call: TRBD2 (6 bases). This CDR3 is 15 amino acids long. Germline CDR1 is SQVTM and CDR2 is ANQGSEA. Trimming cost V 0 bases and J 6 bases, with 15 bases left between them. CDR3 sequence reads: CSVEDPRLVGNEQFF. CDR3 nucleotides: TGCAGCGTTGAAGATCCAAGACTAGTGGGCAATGAGCAGTTCTTC.

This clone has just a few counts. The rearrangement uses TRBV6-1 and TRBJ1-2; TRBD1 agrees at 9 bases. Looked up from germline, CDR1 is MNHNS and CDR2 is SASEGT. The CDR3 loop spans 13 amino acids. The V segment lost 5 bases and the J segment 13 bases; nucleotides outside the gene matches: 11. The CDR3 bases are TGTGCCAGCAGTTTGGGACAGGGTCGCTCAGGCACCTTC. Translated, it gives CASSLGQGRSGTF.

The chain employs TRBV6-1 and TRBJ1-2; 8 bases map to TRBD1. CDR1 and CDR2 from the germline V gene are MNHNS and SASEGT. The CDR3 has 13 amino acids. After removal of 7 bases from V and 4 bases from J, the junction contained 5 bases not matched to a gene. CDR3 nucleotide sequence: TGTGCCAGCACCCAGGGGGCAGGCTATGGCTACACCTTC. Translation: CASTQGAGYGYTF.

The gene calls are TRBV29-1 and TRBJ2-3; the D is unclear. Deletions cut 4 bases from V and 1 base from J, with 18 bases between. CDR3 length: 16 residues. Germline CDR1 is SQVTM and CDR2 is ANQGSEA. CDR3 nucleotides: TGCAGCGTTGCTATCCAGGTCGCCCACGGCACAGATACGCAGTATTTT. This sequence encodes CSVAIQVAHGTDTQYF.

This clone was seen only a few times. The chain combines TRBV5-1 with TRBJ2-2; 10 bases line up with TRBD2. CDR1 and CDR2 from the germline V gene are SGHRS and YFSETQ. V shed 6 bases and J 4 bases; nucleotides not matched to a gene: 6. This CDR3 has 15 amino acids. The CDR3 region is CASKLLAGTTGELFF. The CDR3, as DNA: TGCGCCAGCAAATTACTAGCGGGGACCACCGGGGAGCTGTTTTTT.

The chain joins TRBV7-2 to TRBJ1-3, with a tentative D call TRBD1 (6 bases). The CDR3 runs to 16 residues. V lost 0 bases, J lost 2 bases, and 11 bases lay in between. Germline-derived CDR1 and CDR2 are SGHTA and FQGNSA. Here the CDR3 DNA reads TGTGCCAGCAGCTTAGCGCGAGGGGGGGCTGGAAACACCATATATTTT. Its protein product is CASSLARGGAGNTIYF.

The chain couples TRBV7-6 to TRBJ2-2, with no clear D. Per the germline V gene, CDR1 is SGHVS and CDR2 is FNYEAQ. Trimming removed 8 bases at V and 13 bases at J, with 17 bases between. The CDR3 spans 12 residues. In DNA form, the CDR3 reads TGTGCCAGCTCCCCCCTCCGGTTTGGGCTGTTTTTT. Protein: CASSPLRFGLFF. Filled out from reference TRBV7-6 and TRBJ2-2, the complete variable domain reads GAGVSQSPRYKVTKRGQDVALRCDPISGHVSLYWYRQALGQGPEFLTYFNYEAQQDKSGLPNDRFSAERPEGSISTLTIQRTEQRDSAMYRCASSPLRFGLFFGEGSRLTVL.

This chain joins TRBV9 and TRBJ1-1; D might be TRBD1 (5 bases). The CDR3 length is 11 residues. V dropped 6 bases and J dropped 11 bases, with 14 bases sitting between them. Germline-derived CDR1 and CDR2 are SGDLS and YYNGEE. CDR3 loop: CASTPGGVAFF. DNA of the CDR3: TGTGCCAGCACTCCGGGGGGGGTTGCTTTCTTT. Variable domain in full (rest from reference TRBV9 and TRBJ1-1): DSGVTQTPKHLITATGQRVTLRCSPRSGDLSVYWYQQSLDQGLQFLIQYYNGEERAKGNILERFSAQQFPDLHSELNLSSLELGDSALYFCASTPGGVAFFGQGTRLTVV.

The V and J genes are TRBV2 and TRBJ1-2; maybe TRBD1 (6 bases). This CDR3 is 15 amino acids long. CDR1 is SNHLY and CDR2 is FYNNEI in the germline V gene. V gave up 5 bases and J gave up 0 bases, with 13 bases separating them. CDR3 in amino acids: CASSPQGLANYGYTF. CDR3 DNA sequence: TGTGCCAGCAGTCCTCAGGGGCTAGCTAACTATGGCTACACCTTC.

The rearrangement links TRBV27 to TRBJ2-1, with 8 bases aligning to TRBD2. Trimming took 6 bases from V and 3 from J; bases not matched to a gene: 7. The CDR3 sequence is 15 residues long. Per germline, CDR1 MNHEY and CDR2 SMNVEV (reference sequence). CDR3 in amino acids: CASSPPSGGYNEQFF. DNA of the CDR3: TGTGCCAGCAGCCCGCCAAGCGGGGGCTACAATGAGCAGTTCTTC.

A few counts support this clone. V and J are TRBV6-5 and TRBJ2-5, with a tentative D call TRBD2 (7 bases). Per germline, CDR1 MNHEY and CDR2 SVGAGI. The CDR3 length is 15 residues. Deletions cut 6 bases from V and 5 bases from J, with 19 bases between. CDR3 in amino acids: CASRPLGGRGETQYF. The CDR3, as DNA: TGTGCCAGCAGGCCCTTAGGGGGGAGGGGGGAGACCCAGTACTTC.

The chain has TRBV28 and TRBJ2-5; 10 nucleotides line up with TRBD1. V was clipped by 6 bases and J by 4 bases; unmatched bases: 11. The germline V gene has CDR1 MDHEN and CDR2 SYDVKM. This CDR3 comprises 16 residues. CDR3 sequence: CASRRDRGLSGETQYF. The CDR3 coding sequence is TGTGCCAGCAGGCGAGACAGGGGGCTCAGCGGAGAGACCCAGTACTTC.

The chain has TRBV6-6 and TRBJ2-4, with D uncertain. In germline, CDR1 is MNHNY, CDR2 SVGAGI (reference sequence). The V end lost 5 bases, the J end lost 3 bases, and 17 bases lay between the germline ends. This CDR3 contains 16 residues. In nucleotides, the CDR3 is TGTGCCAGCAGTAGGCGTGAGGCAGCCAGCAAAAACATTCAGTACTTC. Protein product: CASSRREAASKNIQYF.

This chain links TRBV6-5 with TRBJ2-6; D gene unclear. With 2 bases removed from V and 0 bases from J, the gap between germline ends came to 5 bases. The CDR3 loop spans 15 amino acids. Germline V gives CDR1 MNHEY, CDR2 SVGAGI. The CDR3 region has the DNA TGTGCCAGCAGTTACGAGTACTCTGGGGCCAACGTCCTGACTTTC. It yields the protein CASSYEYSGANVLTF.

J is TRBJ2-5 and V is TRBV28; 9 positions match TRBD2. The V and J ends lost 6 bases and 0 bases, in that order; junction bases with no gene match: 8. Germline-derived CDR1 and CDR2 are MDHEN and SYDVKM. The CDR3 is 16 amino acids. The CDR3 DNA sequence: TGTGCCAGCAGCACCGGGACTAGCAGGTACCAAGAGACCCAGTACTTC. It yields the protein CASSTGTSRYQETQYF.

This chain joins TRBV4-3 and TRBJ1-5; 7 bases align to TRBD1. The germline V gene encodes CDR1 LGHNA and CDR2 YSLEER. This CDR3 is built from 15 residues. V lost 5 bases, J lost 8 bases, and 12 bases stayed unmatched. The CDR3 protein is CASSARDRAGEPQHF. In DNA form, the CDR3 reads TGCGCCAGCAGCGCAAGAGACAGGGCTGGAGAGCCCCAGCATTTT.

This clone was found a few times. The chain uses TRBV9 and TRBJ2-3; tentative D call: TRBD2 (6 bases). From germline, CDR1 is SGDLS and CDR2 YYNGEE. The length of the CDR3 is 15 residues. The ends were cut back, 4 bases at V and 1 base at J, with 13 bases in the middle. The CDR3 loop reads CASSKRTGGTDTQYF. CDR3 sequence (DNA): TGTGCCAGCAGCAAGAGGACGGGGGGCACAGATACGCAGTATTTT.

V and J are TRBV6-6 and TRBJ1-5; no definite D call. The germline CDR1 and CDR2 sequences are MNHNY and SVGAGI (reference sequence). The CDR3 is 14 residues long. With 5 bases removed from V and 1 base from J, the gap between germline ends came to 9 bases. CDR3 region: CASSDTRSNQPQHF. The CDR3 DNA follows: TGTGCCAGCAGTGACACTAGGAGCAATCAGCCCCAGCATTTT.

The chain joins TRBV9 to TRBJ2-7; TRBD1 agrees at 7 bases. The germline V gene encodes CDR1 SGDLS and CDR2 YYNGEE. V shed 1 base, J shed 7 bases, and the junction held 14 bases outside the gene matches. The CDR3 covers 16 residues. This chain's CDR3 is CASSVLPDRVVGEQYF. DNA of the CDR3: TGTGCCAGCAGCGTACTCCCAGACAGGGTTGTCGGAGAGCAGTACTTC. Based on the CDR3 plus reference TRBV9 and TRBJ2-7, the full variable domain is DSGVTQTPKHLITATGQRVTLRCSPRSGDLSVYWYQQSLDQGLQFLIQYYNGEERAKGNILERFSAQQFPDLHSELNLSSLELGDSALYFCASSVLPDRVVGEQYFGPGTRLTVT.

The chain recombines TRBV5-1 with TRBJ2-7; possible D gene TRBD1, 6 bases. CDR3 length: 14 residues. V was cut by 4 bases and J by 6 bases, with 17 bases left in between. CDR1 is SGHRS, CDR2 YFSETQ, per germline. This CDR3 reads CASSVQGTTIEQYF. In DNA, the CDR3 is TGCGCCAGCAGCGTCCAGGGGACGACCATCGAGCAGTACTTC.

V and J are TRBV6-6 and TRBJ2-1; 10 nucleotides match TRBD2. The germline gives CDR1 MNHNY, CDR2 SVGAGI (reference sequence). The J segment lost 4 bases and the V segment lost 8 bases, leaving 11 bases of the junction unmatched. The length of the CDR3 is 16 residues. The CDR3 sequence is CASGLAGAKTYNEQFF. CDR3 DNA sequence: TGTGCCAGCGGGCTAGCGGGGGCAAAAACTTACAATGAGCAGTTCTTC.